This T cell receptor beta chain was recorded in a study of a mutant IDH1 vaccine in newly diagnosed glioma. The overall study: Patients got their first vaccination 4-6 weeks after radiotherapy alone, or with temozolomide cycles. Previous treatment comprised radiotherapy, temozolomide, or both, mostly both. Visit timing is recorded as week 35 for V12 and week 47 for V13. Whole-study findings and limits: Among top peripheral T cell clonotypes, changes seemed unrelated to pseudoprogression.

Data came from immunoSEQ multiplex PCR; TCRdb stores just in-frame clones and leaves some out. The table records around 32,000 clones, about four fifths of them present only once. CDR3 size: 15 residues. Per the germline V gene, CDR1 is SQVTM and CDR2 is ANQGSEA. The ends lost 4 bases at V and 0 bases at J; junction bases unmatched: 8. With regard to this clone: The antigen is not known.

Noted time point: week 35, safety follow-up. A 20-mer mutant IDH1 peptide at 300 ug was injected subcutaneously with topical imiquimod. The clonotype originates from a woman between 18 and 30 years old with glioma. Source: PBMCs, taken from a glioma patient whose treatment included an IDH1 peptide vaccine. The chain has TRBV29-1 and TRBJ1-2, with 7 bases fitting TRBD1. CDR3 amino acids: CSVGGLGQTNYGYTF. The CDR3 region has the DNA TGCAGCGTTGGGGGTTTGGGACAGACTAACTATGGCTACACCTTC. Supplemented by reference TRBV29-1 and TRBJ1-2, the full variable domain reads SAVISQKPSRDICQRGTSLTIQCQVDSQVTMMFWYRQQPGQSLTLIATANQGSEATYESGFVIDKFPISRPNLTFSTLTVSNMSPEDSSIYLCSVGGLGQTNYGYTFGSGTRLTVV.